These 30 T cell receptor beta chains came from one sample sequenced in a study of cytomegalovirus exposure and HLA in healthy donors. PCR amplification relied on 60 Vbeta primers (plus 13 Jbeta primers). Sequenced by immunoSEQ multiplex PCR; TCRdb stores in-frame clones only, minus some. The top ten clones hold approximately 2% of a sample with approximately 150,000 clones, 80% of them seen once. What was sequenced was PBMCs. The receptor set was obtained from a human donor in good health.

This chain uses TRBV11-2 with TRBJ1-6; TRBD1 is a possible D gene (5 bases). Germline V gene sequence: CDR1 SGHAT, CDR2 FQNNGV. V shed 0 bases and J shed 9 bases, with 6 bases lying between them. CDR3 length: 13 residues. As DNA, the CDR3 is TGTGCCAGCAGCTTAGACAGGGCTTCACCCCTCCACTTT. It specifies CASSLDRASPLHF.

The rearrangement uses TRBV2 and TRBJ2-7; 13 nucleotides match TRBD2. Trimming at V came to 6 bases and at J to 0 bases, leaving 8 bases not matched to a gene. This CDR3 is built from 17 residues. Germline V gene sequence: CDR1 SNHLY, CDR2 FYNNEI. DNA of the CDR3: TGTGCCAGCAGCGGGGGACTAGCGGGGTCCCTCTCCTACGAGCAGTACTTC. This translates into CASSGGLAGSLSYEQYF. The full variable domain, completed using reference TRBV2 and TRBJ2-7, is EPEVTQTPSHQVTQMGQEVILRCVPISNHLYFYWYRQILGQKVEFLVSFYNNEISEKSEIFDDQFSVERPDGSNFTLKIRSTKLEDSAMYFCASSGGLAGSLSYEQYFGPGTRLTVT.

The rearrangement joins TRBV6-6 to TRBJ2-7; a weak D match, TRBD2 (6 bases). The germline CDR1 and CDR2 sequences are MNHNY and SVGAGI (reference sequence). The CDR3 totals 14 residues. V gave up 0 bases and J gave up 5 bases, with 11 bases separating them. CDR3 protein: CASSYSGGRNEQYF. The CDR3 coding sequence is TGTGCCAGCAGTTACTCGGGGGGTCGGAACGAGCAGTACTTC.

This sequence joins TRBV2 and TRBJ1-2; 10 bases are a match to TRBD1. V gave up 11 bases and J gave up 7 bases; unmatched junction bases: 7. CDR3 size: 12 residues. The germline CDR1 and CDR2 sequences are SNHLY and FYNNEI. CDR3 loop: CAGSGQGTGYTF. For the CDR3, the DNA is TGTGCCGGGTCGGGACAGGGGACTGGCTACACCTTC.

This chain uses TRBV13 with TRBJ1-2; 8 nucleotides align to TRBD1. V lost 1 base and J lost 7; bases outside the gene matches: 8. Germline CDR1 PRHDT, CDR2 FYEKMQ (reference sequence). This CDR3 region has 15 residues. The chain's CDR3 is CASSLVPGGDSGYTF. For the CDR3, the DNA is TGTGCCAGCAGCTTAGTACCAGGGGGCGACTCTGGCTACACCTTC.

CDR3 nucleotide sequence: TGTGCCAGCAGCTTTATGGCCCGCCGCCAGGGTATCGCTGAAGCTTTCTTT. Protein: CASSFMARRQGIAEAFF. The chain couples TRBV7-2 to TRBJ1-1, with a tentative D call TRBD1 (5 bases). Deletions cut 3 bases from V and 6 bases from J, with 23 bases between. The CDR3 sequence is 17 residues long. Germline loops: CDR1 SGHTA, CDR2 FQGNSA.

The table lists this clone with a few counts. This chain links TRBV13 with TRBJ1-5, with 8 bases matching TRBD1. Germline V gene lookup returns CDR1 PRHDT and CDR2 FYEKMQ (reference sequence). Trimming at V came to 5 bases and at J to 5 bases, leaving 5 bases not matched to a gene. There are 14 residues in the CDR3. The CDR3 DNA reads as TGTGCCAGCAGCCCTCCGGGACAGGATCAGCCCCAGCATTTT. As protein: CASSPPGQDQPQHF. The full variable domain, rest sourced from reference TRBV13 and TRBJ1-5, is AAGVIQSPRHLIKEKRETATLKCYPIPRHDTVYWYQQGPGQDPQFLISFYEKMQSDKGSIPDRFSAQQFSDYHSELNMSSLELGDSALYFCASSPPGQDQPQHFGDGTRLSIL.

This chain connects TRBV6-1 to TRBJ2-7; 7 bases agree with TRBD2. V was clipped by 6 bases and J by 5 bases; unmatched bases: 7. Germline V gives CDR1 MNHNS, CDR2 SASEGT. This CDR3 has 13 amino acids. The CDR3 sequence: CASSWGGWNEQYF. The CDR3 coding sequence is TGTGCCAGCAGCTGGGGGGGGTGGAACGAGCAGTACTTC.

This clone was detected once. The chain is built from TRBV25-1 and TRBJ2-2, with a tentative D call TRBD1 (5 bases). The CDR3 is 16 amino acids. Trimming removed 0 bases at V and 4 bases at J, with 12 bases between. CDR1 is MGHDK and CDR2 is SYGVNS in the germline V gene. In DNA, the CDR3 is TGTGCCAGCAGTGAATATGGCCAGGGCGGCACCGGGGAGCTGTTTTTT. This sequence encodes CASSEYGQGGTGELFF.

The chain combines TRBV2 with TRBJ1-5, with D perhaps matching TRBD1 (6 bases). The germline V gene has CDR1 SNHLY and CDR2 FYNNEI. The germline V and J ends were trimmed by 0 bases and 6 bases, with 12 bases remaining between them. This CDR3 is built from 15 residues. CDR3 coding DNA: TGTGCCAGCAGTGAAGCTTCAGGGGCAGGTCAGCCCCAGCATTTT. Translated: CASSEASGAGQPQHF.

This clone was detected only once. This chain joins TRBV5-1 and TRBJ2-3, with unresolved D. This CDR3 has 13 residues. Trimming removed 6 bases at V and 0 bases at J, with 8 bases between. Germline V gene data show CDR1 as SGHRS and CDR2 as YFSETQ. CDR3 bases: TGCGCCAGCACCGTAGAGAGCACAGATACGCAGTATTTT. Encoded protein: CASTVESTDTQYF.

This chain uses TRBV7-8 with TRBJ1-2; 12 bases fit TRBD1. Germline V gene data show CDR1 as SGHVS and CDR2 as FQNEAQ. V shed 1 base, J shed 5 bases, and the junction held 5 bases outside the gene matches. This CDR3 contains 16 residues. CDR3: CASSLGGQGAEYGYTF. The CDR3 coding sequence is TGTGCCAGCAGCTTAGGGGGACAGGGGGCAGAATATGGCTACACCTTC. Variable domain in full (rest from reference TRBV7-8 and TRBJ1-2): GAGVSQSPRYKVAKRGQDVALRCDPISGHVSLFWYQQALGQGPEFLTYFQNEAQLDKSGLPSDRFFAERPEGSVSTLKIQRTQQEDSAVYLCASSLGGQGAEYGYTFGSGTRLTVV.

This clone has a handful of counts. J is TRBJ2-2 and V is TRBV5-1, with 8 bases lining up with TRBD1. CDR1 and CDR2 from the germline V gene are SGHRS and YFSETQ. V lost 4 bases and J lost 4; bases outside the gene matches: 6. The CDR3 loop spans 15 amino acids. CDR3 residues: CASSPWTGITGELFF. DNA of the CDR3: TGCGCCAGCAGCCCATGGACAGGGATCACCGGGGAGCTGTTTTTT.

The chain combines TRBV27 with TRBJ1-5; no definite D call. The V and J ends lost 6 bases and 2 bases respectively, with 11 bases between them. Germline V lookup: CDR1 MNHEY, CDR2 SMNVEV (reference sequence). The CDR3 runs 14 residues. The CDR3 bases are TGTGCCAGCAGGTTTATCGCAGGCAATCAGCCCCAGCATTTT. As protein: CASRFIAGNQPQHF.

CDR3 DNA sequence: TGTGCCAGCAGCTCACAGGGGATGCACACTGAAGCTTTCTTT. It specifies CASSSQGMHTEAFF. The rearrangement uses TRBV7-2 and TRBJ1-1, with TRBD1 matching over 7 bases. J lost 3 bases, V lost 4 bases, and 5 bases had no gene match. CDR1 is SGHTA, CDR2 FQGNSA, per germline. The CDR3 has 14 amino acids.

This clone has just a few counts. The chain is built from TRBV27 and TRBJ1-2, with 8 positions matching TRBD1. J was trimmed by 7 bases and V by 4 bases; bases with no gene match: 14. The CDR3 has 16 amino acids. Germline V gene sequence: CDR1 MNHEY, CDR2 SMNVEV (reference sequence). In DNA form, the CDR3 reads TGTGCCAGCAGTTCCTTACCTAACAGGGGGGTGGCTGGCTACACCTTC. It is translated as CASSSLPNRGVAGYTF.

The rearrangement joins TRBV7-6 to TRBJ2-7; 9 bases agree with TRBD1. The V and J ends lost 5 bases and 3 bases, in that order; junction bases with no gene match: 2. CDR3 size: 13 residues. The germline CDR1 and CDR2 sequences are SGHVS and FNYEAQ. CDR3 DNA: TGTGCCAGCAGCGGGACAGGGAACTACGAGCAGTACTTC. Its translation is CASSGTGNYEQYF.

The chain employs TRBV5-4 and TRBJ1-1, with 9 positions matching TRBD1. The germline V gene has CDR1 SGHNT and CDR2 YYREEE (reference sequence). This CDR3 has 15 residues. The ends lost 2 bases at V and 2 bases at J; junction bases unmatched: 4. The CDR3 protein is CASSFQTGGNTEAFF. CDR3 sequence (DNA): TGTGCCAGCAGCTTCCAAACAGGGGGCAACACTGAAGCTTTCTTT.

The rearrangement joins TRBV11-2 to TRBJ1-1; 7 bases match TRBD1. The CDR3 is 14 residues long. The ends lost 4 bases at V and 1 base at J; junction bases unmatched: 3. Germline assignment: CDR1 SGHAT and CDR2 FQNNGV. In DNA, the CDR3 is TGTGCCAGCAGCTCGGGACAGCCGAACACTGAAGCTTTCTTT. Amino acid sequence: CASSSGQPNTEAFF.

J is TRBJ1-2 and V is TRBV4-3; 7 nucleotides match TRBD1. The CDR3 is 14 residues long. In germline, CDR1 is LGHNA, CDR2 YSLEER. The V and J ends lost 2 bases and 3 bases, in that order; junction bases with no gene match: 3. The CDR3 DNA reads TGCGCCAGCAGCCAACAGGGGGTAGACTATGGCTACACCTTC. Its protein product is CASSQQGVDYGYTF.

This chain links TRBV15 with TRBJ2-7, with 8 bases matching TRBD2. Germline-derived CDR1 and CDR2 are LNHNV and YYDKDF (reference sequence). V lost 0 bases to trimming and J lost 2 bases; unmatched junction nucleotides: 6. This CDR3 contains 16 residues. In nucleotides, the CDR3 is TGTGCCACCAGCAGAGAAACGGCGGGGGGCCCCTACGAGCAGTACTTC. It encodes CATSRETAGGPYEQYF.

V usage is TRBV7-6 and J usage is TRBJ1-3, with D uncertain. V was trimmed by 2 bases and J by 11 bases, leaving 13 bases between them. This CDR3 is 13 amino acids long. The germline gives CDR1 SGHVS, CDR2 FNYEAQ. CDR3 protein: CASSLMERAPIYF. The CDR3, as DNA: TGTGCCAGCAGCTTAATGGAGCGAGCCCCCATATATTTT.

The genes are TRBV4-1 and TRBJ2-5, with 8 bases aligning to TRBD2. Trimming at V came to 1 base and at J to 5 bases, leaving 6 bases not matched to a gene. CDR1 is MGHRA, CDR2 YSYEKL, per germline. The CDR3 spans 15 residues. The CDR3 here is CASSQVGGARETQYF. CDR3 sequence (DNA): TGCGCCAGCAGCCAAGTCGGGGGGGCCCGTGAGACCCAGTACTTC.

The genes are TRBV5-6 and TRBJ1-1; TRBD1 agrees at 7 bases. Germline V CDR1 and CDR2: SGHDT, YYEEEE. Losses at the gene ends were 4 bases for V and 3 bases for J; bases not matched to a gene: 3. The CDR3 totals 13 residues. This CDR3 reads CASSPQGYTEAFF. The CDR3 DNA reads TGTGCCAGCAGCCCACAGGGGTACACTGAAGCTTTCTTT.

The chain employs TRBV12-5 and TRBJ2-2, with 10 bases that match TRBD1. V was pared by 6 bases and J by 2 bases, with 6 bases of the junction left unmatched. Germline V gene sequence: CDR1 LGHNT, CDR2 FRNRAP. The CDR3 extends over 16 amino acids. The CDR3 protein is CASGPDRGPNTGELFF. CDR3 bases: TGTGCTAGTGGCCCCGACAGGGGGCCAAACACCGGGGAGCTGTTTTTT.

This chain uses TRBV6-5 with TRBJ1-2, with 7 bases that match TRBD1. Unmatched junction bases numbered 15, after V lost 6 bases and J lost 8 bases. Germline V gene lookup returns CDR1 MNHEY and CDR2 SVGAGI. This CDR3 region has 15 residues. This CDR3 reads CASSQRQGWVGGYTF. As DNA, the CDR3 is TGTGCCAGCAGCCAACGACAGGGCTGGGTGGGGGGCTACACCTTC.

The chain uses TRBV6-5 and TRBJ1-6; D not resolved. Between the trimmed V and J ends, which lost 2 bases and 5 bases, there was a span of 10 bases. CDR3 length equals 15 residues. The germline V gene encodes CDR1 MNHEY and CDR2 SVGAGI. In DNA, the CDR3 is TGTGCCAGCAGTTACGATGCGGGAGATAATTCACCCCTCCACTTT. Translating gives CASSYDAGDNSPLHF.

The chain carries TRBV20-1 and TRBJ2-5, with D unclear. The J call may not be correct, given that the DNA end is closer to TRBJ2-7. Germline CDR1 reads DFQATT; CDR2 reads SNEGSKA (reference sequence). This CDR3 contains 11 residues. The CDR3 DNA sequence: TGCAGTGTACTGAAAGCCTACGAGCAGTACTTC. The encoded protein is CSVLKAYEQYF.

The chain joins TRBV6-6 to TRBJ1-6, with TRBD1 as a possible D gene (6 bases). Germline V gene sequence: CDR1 MNHNY, CDR2 SVGAGI (reference sequence). V gave up 5 bases and J gave up 6 bases, with 8 bases separating them. The CDR3 sequence is 13 residues long. The CDR3 DNA sequence: TGTGCCAGCAGTCAACAGGGTAATTCACCCCTCCACTTT. It translates to CASSQQGNSPLHF.

This sequence joins TRBV29-1 and TRBJ1-1, with a possible D match to TRBD1 (6 bases). V was clipped by 7 bases and J by 0 bases, with 12 bases between them. This CDR3 spans 13 amino acids. Germline-derived CDR1 and CDR2 are SQVTM and ANQGSEA. In DNA, the CDR3 is TGCAGCGCCAACAGGGTAATGAACACTGAAGCTTTCTTT. Translation gives CSANRVMNTEAFF.